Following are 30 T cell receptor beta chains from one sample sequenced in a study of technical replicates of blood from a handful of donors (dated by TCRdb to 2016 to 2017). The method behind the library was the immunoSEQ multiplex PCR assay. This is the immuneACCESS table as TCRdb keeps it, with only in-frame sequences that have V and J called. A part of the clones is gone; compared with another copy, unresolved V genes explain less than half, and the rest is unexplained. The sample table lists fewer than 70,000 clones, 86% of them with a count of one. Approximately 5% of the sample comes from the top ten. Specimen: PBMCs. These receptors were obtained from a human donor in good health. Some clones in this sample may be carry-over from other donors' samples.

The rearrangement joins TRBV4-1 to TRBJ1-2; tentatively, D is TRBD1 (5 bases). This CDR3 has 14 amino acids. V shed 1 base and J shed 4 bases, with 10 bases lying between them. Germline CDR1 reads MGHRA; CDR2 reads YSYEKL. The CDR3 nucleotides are TGCGCCAGCAGCCAAGTGGGGGGTGGCTATGGCTACACCTTC. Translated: CASSQVGGGYGYTF.

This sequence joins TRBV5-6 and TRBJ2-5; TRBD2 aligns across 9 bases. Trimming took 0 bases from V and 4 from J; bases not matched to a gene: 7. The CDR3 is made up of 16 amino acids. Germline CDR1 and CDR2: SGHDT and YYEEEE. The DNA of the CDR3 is TGTGCCAGCAGCTTGGCCAGGAGACTAGCGGTAGAGACCCAGTACTTC. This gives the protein CASSLARRLAVETQYF. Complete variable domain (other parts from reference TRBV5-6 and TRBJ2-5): DAGVTQSPTHLIKTRGQQVTLRCSPKSGHDTVSWYQQALGQGPQFIFQYYEEEERQRGNFPDRFSGHQFPNYSSELNVNALLLGDSALYLCASSLARRLAVETQYFGPGTRLLVL.

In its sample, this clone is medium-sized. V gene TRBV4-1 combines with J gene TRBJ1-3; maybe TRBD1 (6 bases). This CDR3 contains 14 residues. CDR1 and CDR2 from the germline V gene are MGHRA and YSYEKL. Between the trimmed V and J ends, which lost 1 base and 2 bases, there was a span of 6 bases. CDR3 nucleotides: TGCGCCAGCAGCCAAGGGACAGCTGGAAACACCATATATTTT. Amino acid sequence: CASSQGTAGNTIYF.

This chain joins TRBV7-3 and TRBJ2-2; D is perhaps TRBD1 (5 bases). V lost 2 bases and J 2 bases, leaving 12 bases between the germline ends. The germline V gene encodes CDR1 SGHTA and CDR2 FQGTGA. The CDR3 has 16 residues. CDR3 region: CASSLLARANTGELFF. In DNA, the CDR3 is TGTGCCAGCAGCTTATTGGCCAGGGCAAACACCGGGGAGCTGTTTTTT.

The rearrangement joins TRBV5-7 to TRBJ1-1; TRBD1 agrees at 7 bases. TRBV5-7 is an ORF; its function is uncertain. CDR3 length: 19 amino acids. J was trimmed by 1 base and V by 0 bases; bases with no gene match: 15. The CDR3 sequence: CASSLDRGLMKIENTEAFF. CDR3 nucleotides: TGTGCCAGCAGCTTGGACAGGGGCCTTATGAAAATTGAGAACACTGAAGCTTTCTTT.

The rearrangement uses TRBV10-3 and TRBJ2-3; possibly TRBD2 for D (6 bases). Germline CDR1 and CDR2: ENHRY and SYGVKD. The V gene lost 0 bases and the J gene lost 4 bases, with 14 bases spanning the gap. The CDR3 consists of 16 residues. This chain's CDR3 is CAISESRGFRADTQYF. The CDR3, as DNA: TGTGCCATCAGTGAGTCGCGGGGTTTTCGGGCAGATACGCAGTATTTT.

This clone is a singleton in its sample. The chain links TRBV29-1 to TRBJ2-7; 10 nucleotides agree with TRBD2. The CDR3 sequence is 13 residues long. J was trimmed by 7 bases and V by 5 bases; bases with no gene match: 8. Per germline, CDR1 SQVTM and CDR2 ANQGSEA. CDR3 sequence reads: CSVSLAGAREQYF. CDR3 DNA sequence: TGCAGCGTTTCGCTAGCGGGAGCTCGGGAGCAGTACTTC.

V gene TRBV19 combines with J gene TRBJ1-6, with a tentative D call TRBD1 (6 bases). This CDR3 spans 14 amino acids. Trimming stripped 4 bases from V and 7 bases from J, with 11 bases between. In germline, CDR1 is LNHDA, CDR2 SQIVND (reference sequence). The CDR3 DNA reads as TGTGCCAGTAGTACGCGGACAGAGAATTCACCCCTCCACTTT. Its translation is CASSTRTENSPLHF.

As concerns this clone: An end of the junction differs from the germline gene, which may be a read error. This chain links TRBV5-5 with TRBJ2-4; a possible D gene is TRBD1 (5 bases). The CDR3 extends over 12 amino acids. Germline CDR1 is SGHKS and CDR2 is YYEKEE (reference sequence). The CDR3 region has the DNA TGTGCCAGCAGCTTGTCATGGAACAGGCTACACTTC. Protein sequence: CASSLSWNRLHF.

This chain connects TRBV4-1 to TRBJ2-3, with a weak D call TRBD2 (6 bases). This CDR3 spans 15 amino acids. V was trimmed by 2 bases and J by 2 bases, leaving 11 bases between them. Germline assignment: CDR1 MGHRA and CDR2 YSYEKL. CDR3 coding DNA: TGCGCCAGCAGCCAAAGGGCGGGGACCACAGATACGCAGTATTTT. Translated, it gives CASSQRAGTTDTQYF.

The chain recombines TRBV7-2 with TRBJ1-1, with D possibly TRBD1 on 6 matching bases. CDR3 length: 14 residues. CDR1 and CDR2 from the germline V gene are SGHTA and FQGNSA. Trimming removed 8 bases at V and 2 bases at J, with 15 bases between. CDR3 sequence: CASGRSGDNTEAFF. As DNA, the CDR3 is TGTGCCAGCGGACGGTCAGGGGACAACACTGAAGCTTTCTTT.

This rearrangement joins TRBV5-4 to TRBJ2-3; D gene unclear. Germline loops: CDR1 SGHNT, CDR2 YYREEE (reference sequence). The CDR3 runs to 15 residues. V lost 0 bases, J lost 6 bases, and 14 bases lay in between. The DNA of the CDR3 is TGTGCCAGCAGCTTGGCTGGCGGTTTCGGGGATACGCAGTATTTT. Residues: CASSLAGGFGDTQYF.

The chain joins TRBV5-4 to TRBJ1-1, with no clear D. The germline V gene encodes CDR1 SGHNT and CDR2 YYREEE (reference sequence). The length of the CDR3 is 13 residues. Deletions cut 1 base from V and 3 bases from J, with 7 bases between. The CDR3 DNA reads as TGTGCCAGCAGCTTGCCAGAATACACTGAAGCTTTCTTT. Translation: CASSLPEYTEAFF.

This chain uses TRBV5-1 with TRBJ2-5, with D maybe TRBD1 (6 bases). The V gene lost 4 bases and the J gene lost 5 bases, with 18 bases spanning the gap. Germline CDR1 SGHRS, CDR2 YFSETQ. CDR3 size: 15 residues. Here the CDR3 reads CASSMVGHLSETQYF. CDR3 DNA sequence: TGCGCCAGCAGCATGGTGGGACACTTGTCGGAGACCCAGTACTTC.

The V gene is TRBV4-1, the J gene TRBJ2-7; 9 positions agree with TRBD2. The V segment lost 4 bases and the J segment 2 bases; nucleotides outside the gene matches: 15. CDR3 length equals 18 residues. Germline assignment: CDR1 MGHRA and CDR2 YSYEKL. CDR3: CASSPARLAGGRTYEQYF. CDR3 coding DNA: TGCGCCAGCAGCCCCGCCCGGCTGGCGGGAGGGCGCACCTACGAGCAGTACTTC.

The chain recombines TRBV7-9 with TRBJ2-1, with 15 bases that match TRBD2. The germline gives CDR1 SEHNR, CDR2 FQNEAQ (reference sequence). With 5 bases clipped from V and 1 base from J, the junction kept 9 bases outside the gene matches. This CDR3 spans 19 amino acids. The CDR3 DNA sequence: TGTGCCAGCAGCCCAAGGACTAGCGGGAGGGCCGGGTCCTACAATGAGCAGTTCTTC. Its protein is CASSPRTSGRAGSYNEQFF.

The CDR3: CASSPRRGYNEQFF. The CDR3 DNA reads TGCGCCAGCAGCCCCCGCAGGGGTTACAATGAGCAGTTCTTC. The gene calls are TRBV4-3 and TRBJ2-1; D perhaps matches TRBD1 (6 bases). The CDR3 runs 14 residues. Germline CDR1 reads LGHNA; CDR2 reads YSLEER. Trimming left V 4 bases short and J 4 bases short, with 11 bases between.

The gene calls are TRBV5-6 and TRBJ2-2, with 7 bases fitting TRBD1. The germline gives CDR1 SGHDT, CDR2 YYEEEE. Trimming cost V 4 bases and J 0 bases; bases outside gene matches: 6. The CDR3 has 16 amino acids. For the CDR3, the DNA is TGTGCCAGCAGCCCCATACAGGGGTCGAACACCGGGGAGCTGTTTTTT. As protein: CASSPIQGSNTGELFF.

In nucleotides, the CDR3 is TGTGCCAGCACCCCAGGGGGAGGACTTCGTAGCGAGCAGTACTTC. It encodes CASTPGGGLRSEQYF. This chain joins TRBV6-5 and TRBJ2-7, with a possible D match to TRBD1 (7 bases). CDR1 MNHEY and CDR2 SVGAGI come from the germline V gene. V gave up 7 bases and J gave up 6 bases, with 22 bases separating them. The CDR3 totals 15 residues.

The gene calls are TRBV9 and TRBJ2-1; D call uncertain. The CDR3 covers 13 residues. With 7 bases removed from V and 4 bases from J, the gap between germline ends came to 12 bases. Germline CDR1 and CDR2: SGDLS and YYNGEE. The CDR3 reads CASATLPYNEQFF. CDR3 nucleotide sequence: TGTGCCAGCGCAACCCTACCATACAATGAGCAGTTCTTC.

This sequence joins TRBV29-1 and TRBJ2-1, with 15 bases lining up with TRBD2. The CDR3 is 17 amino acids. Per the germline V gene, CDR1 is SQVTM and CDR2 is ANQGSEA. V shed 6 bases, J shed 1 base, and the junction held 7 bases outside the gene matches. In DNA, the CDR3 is TGCAGCGTCATAGGACTAGCGGGAGGGCGATCCTACAATGAGCAGTTCTTC. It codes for CSVIGLAGGRSYNEQFF.

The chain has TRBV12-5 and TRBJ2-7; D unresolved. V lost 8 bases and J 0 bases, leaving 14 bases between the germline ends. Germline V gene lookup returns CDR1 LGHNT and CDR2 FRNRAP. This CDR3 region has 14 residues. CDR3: CASLPPESSYEQYF. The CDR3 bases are TGTGCTAGTCTCCCCCCCGAGTCCTCCTACGAGCAGTACTTC.

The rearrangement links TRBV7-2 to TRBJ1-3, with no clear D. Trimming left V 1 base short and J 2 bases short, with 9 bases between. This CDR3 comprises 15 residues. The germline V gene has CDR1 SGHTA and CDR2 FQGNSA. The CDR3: CASSLVVRTGNTIYF. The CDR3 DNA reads TGTGCCAGCAGCTTAGTCGTGAGGACTGGAAACACCATATATTTT.

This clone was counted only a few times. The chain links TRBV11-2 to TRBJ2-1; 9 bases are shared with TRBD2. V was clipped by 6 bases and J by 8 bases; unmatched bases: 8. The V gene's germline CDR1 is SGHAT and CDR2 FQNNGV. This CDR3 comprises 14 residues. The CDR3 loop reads CASREAGGPHEQFF. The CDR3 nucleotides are TGTGCCAGCAGGGAGGCGGGAGGGCCTCATGAGCAGTTCTTC.

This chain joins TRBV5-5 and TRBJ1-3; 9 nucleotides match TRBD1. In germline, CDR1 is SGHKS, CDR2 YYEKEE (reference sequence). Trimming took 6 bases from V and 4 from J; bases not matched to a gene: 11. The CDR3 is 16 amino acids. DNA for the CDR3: TGTGCCAGCACGAGGACAGGGGAAGGCGTAGGAAACACCATATATTTT. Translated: CASTRTGEGVGNTIYF.

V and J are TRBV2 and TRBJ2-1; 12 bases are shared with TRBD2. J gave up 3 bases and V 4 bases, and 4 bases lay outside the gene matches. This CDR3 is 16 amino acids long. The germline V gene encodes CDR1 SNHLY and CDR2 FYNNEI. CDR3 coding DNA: TGTGCCAGCAGTGCCCTAGCGGGGGGGATCTACAATGAGCAGTTCTTC. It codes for CASSALAGGIYNEQFF.

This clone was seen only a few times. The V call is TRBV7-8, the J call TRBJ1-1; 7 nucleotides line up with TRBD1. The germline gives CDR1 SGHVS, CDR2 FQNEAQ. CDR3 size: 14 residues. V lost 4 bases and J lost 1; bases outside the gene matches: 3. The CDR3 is CASSYRQGNTEAFF. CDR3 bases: TGTGCCAGCAGCTACCGACAGGGGAACACTGAAGCTTTCTTT.

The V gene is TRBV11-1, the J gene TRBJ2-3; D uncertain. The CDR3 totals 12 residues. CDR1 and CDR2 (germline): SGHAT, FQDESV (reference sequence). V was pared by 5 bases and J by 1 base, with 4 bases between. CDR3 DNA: TGTGCCAGCAGCGAGGGCACAGATACGCAGTATTTT. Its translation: CASSEGTDTQYF.

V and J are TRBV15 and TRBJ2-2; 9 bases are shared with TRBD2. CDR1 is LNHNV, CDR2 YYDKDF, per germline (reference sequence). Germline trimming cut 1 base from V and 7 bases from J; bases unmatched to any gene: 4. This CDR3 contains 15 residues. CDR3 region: CATSRGGGAGGELFF. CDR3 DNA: TGTGCCACCAGCAGAGGCGGGGGGGCCGGCGGGGAGCTGTTTTTT.

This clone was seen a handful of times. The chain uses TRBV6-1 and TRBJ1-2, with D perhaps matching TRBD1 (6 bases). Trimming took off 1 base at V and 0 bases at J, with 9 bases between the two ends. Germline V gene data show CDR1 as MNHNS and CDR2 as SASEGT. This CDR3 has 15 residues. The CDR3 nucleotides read TGTGCCAGCAGTGAAGAGTCAGGGGCTAACTATGGCTACACCTTC. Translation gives CASSEESGANYGYTF.